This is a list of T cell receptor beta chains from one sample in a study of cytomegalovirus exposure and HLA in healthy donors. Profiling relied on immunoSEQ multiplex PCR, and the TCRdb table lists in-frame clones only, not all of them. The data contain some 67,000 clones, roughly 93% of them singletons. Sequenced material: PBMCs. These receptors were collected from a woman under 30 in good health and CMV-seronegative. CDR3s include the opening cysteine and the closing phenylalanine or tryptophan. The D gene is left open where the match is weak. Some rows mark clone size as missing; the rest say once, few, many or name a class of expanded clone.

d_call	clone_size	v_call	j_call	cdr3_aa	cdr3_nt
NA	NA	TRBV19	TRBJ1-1	CASTEGLLSNTEAFF	TGTGCCAGTACCGAGGGACTACTGTCGAACACTGAAGCTTTCTTT
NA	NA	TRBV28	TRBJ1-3	CASSARRTRGSGNTIYF	TGTGCCAGCAGCGCGAGGAGGACCAGGGGCTCTGGAAACACCATATATTTT
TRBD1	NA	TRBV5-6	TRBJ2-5	CASSYGTGGETQYF	TGTGCCAGCAGCTACGGGACAGGGGGAGAGACCCAGTACTTC
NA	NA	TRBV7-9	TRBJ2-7	CASSGPYEQYF	TGTGCCAGCTCGGGTCCCTACGAGCAGTACTTC
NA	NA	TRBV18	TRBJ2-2	CASSSTNTGELFF	TGTGCCAGCTCATCCACGAACACCGGGGAGCTGTTTTTT
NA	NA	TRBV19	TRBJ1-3	CASSPGDSGNTIYF	TGTGCCAGTAGCCCAGGGGATTCTGGAAACACCATATATTTT
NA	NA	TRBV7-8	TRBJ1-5	CASSFNREGVYGNQPQHF	TGTGCCAGCAGCTTTAACAGGGAGGGGGTTTATGGCAATCAGCCCCAGCATTTT
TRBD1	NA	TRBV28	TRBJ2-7	CASSPPPGTGRYEQYF	TGTGCCAGCAGTCCTCCACCCGGGACAGGGCGCTACGAGCAGTACTTC
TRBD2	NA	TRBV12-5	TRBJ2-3	CASGRLLAGAGDTQYF	TGTGCTAGTGGCCGCCTCCTAGCGGGGGCAGGAGATACGCAGTATTTT
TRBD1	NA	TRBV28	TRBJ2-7	CASRPPGQGREQYF	TGTGCCAGCAGACCCCCGGGACAGGGCCGCGAGCAGTACTTC
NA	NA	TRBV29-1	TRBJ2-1	CSAGTGIPYNEQFF	TGCAGCGCCGGAACAGGGATACCGTACAATGAGCAGTTCTTC
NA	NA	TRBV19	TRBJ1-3	CASVDRLSTIYF	TGTGCCAGTGTTGACCGACTGAGCACCATATATTTT
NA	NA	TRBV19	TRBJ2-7	CASSLSRATSYEQYF	TGTGCCAGTAGTCTCTCGCGGGCAACCTCCTACGAGCAGTACTTC
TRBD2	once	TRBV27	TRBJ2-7	CASSGGGPSYEQYF	TGTGCCAGCAGTGGCGGGGGACCCTCCTACGAGCAGTACTTC
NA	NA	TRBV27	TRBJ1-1	CASSPQGANTEAFF	TGTGCCAGCAGTCCACAGGGCGCGAACACTGAAGCTTTCTTT
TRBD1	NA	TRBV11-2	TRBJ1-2	CASSGTRGLGYTF	TGTGCCAGCAGCGGAACAAGGGGGCTTGGCTACACCTTC
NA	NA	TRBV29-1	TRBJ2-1	CSVLRVEEQFF	TGCAGCGTTCTCAGGGTAGAGGAGCAGTTCTTC
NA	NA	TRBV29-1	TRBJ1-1	CSVEGQMNTEAFF	TGCAGCGTTGAAGGGCAGATGAACACTGAAGCTTTCTTT
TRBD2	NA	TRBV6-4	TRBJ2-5	CASSDPPPSGRGETQYF	TGTGCCAGCAGTGACCCACCCCCTAGCGGGAGGGGAGAGACCCAGTACTTC
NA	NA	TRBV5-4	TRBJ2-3	CASSTNRVDTQYF	TGTGCCAGCAGTACCAACAGGGTGGATACGCAGTATTTT
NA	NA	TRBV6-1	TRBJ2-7	CASTTGAYEQYF	TGTGCCAGCACTACGGGAGCCTACGAGCAGTACTTC
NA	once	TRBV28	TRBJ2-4	CASSLWGGSKNIQYF	TGTGCCAGCAGTTTATGGGGGGGATCCAAAAACATTCAGTACTTC
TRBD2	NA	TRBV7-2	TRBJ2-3	CASSLARGSRTDTQYF	TGTGCCAGCAGCTTAGCGCGGGGGAGCCGCACAGATACGCAGTATTTT
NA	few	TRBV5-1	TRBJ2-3	CASSLVVERSTDTQYF	TGCGCCAGCAGCTTGGTGGTAGAGCGTAGCACAGATACGCAGTATTTT
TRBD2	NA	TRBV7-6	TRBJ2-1	CASSRLAGGLYNEQFF	TGTGCCAGCAGCAGGCTAGCGGGGGGCCTCTACAATGAGCAGTTCTTC
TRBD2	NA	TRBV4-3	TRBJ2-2	CASSPGLAGTAGTGELFF	TGCGCCAGCAGCCCAGGACTAGCGGGGACTGCGGGCACCGGGGAGCTGTTTTTT
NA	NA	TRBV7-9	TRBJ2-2	CASSLGTPITGELFF	TGTGCCAGCAGCTTAGGGACACCTATCACCGGGGAGCTGTTTTTT
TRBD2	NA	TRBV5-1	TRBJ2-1	CASSPGGSVTNEQFF	TGCGCCAGCAGCCCCGGGGGGTCGGTGACCAATGAGCAGTTCTTC
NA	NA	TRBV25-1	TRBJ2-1	CASSDPPGYNEQFF	TGTGCCAGCAGTGACCCCCCCGGCTACAATGAGCAGTTCTTC
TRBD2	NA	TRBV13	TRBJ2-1	CASSLPAGDNNEQFF	TGTGCCAGCAGCCTCCCAGCGGGAGACAACAATGAGCAGTTCTTC
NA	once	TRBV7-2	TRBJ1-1	CASSLGTANTEAFF	TGTGCCAGCAGCTTAGGGACAGCGAACACTGAAGCTTTCTTT
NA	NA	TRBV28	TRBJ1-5	CSTDGAGQPQHF	TGTTCGACGGACGGGGCGGGACAGCCCCAGCATTTT
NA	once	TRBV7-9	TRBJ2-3	CASSLIPGVGTDTQYF	TGTGCCAGCAGCTTAATACCGGGGGTGGGCACAGATACGCAGTATTTT
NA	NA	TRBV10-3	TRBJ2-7	CATIGGSYEQYF	TGTGCCACAATAGGGGGCTCCTACGAGCAGTACTTC
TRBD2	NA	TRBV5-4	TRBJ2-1	CASSLVAGGPNEQFF	TGTGCCAGCAGCTTGGTAGCGGGAGGGCCCAATGAGCAGTTCTTC
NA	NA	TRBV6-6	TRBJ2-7	CASSYLGLPAYEQYF	TGTGCCAGCAGTTACCTGGGACTTCCCGCCTACGAGCAGTACTTC
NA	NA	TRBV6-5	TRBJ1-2	CASSPRGNDYGYTF	TGTGCCAGCAGCCCCCGGGGGAACGACTATGGCTACACCTTC
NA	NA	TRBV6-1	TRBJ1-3	CASTLQESGNTIYF	TGTGCCAGCACCCTACAGGAGTCTGGAAACACCATATATTTT
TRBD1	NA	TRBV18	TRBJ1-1	CASSPAQGAEAFF	TGTGCCAGCTCACCCGCACAGGGGGCTGAAGCTTTCTTT
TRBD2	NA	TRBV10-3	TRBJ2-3	CAISETWTSGSSTDTQYF	TGTGCCATCAGTGAGACTTGGACTAGCGGGTCTAGCACAGATACGCAGTATTTT
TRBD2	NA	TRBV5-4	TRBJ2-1	CASTWTSGRTGNEQFF	TGTGCCAGCACCTGGACTAGCGGGAGAACCGGCAATGAGCAGTTCTTC
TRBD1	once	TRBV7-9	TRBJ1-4	CASSPSDRVANEKLFF	TGTGCCAGCAGCCCCTCGGACAGGGTGGCTAATGAAAAACTGTTTTTT
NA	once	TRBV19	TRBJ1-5	CASSIEGGIHQPQHF	TGTGCCAGTAGTATAGAGGGAGGGATCCATCAGCCCCAGCATTTT
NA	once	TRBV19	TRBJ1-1	CASSIRKLEGKNTEAFF	TGTGCCAGTAGTATAAGGAAACTTGAGGGAAAGAACACTGAAGCTTTCTTT
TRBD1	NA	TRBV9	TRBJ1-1	CASSDSGGLAEAFF	TGTGCCAGCAGCGACTCAGGGGGCTTGGCCGAAGCTTTCTTT
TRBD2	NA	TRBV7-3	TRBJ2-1	CASSPSSVAGGRNEQFF	TGTGCCAGCAGCCCCTCCTCAGTAGCGGGGGGAAGGAATGAGCAGTTCTTC
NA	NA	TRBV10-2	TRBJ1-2	CASSESGVRRGYTF	TGCGCCAGCAGTGAGAGCGGGGTTCGACGTGGCTACACCTTC
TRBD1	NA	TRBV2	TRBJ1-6	CASGQGRDSPLHF	TGTGCCAGCGGACAGGGGAGGGATTCACCCCTCCACTTT